What follows describes a single T cell receptor (beta chain). Its antigen is currently unknown. This specimen comes from a study of Ad26.COV2.S vaccination and SARS-CoV-2 variants. CDR3 size: 14 residues. Deletions cut 5 bases from V and 7 bases from J, with 15 bases between. Germline V CDR1 and CDR2: SQVTM, ANQGSEA. General study results and limits: Vaccine recipients showed a spike-specific TCR breadth that was higher than in placebo recipients.

Sequenced by immunoSEQ multiplex PCR; TCRdb stores in-frame clones only, minus some. The data contain approximately 97,000 clones, around 80% of them singletons. Sample: peripheral blood, taken after recovery from COVID-19. The V and J genes are TRBV29-1 and TRBJ1-6; D perhaps matches TRBD1 (5 bases). The sequence was collected from a human donor who had recovered from COVID-19. The CDR3 spells CSVRNGTANSPLHF. The CDR3, as DNA: TGCAGCGTTCGTAACGGGACGGCAAATTCACCCCTCCACTTT.